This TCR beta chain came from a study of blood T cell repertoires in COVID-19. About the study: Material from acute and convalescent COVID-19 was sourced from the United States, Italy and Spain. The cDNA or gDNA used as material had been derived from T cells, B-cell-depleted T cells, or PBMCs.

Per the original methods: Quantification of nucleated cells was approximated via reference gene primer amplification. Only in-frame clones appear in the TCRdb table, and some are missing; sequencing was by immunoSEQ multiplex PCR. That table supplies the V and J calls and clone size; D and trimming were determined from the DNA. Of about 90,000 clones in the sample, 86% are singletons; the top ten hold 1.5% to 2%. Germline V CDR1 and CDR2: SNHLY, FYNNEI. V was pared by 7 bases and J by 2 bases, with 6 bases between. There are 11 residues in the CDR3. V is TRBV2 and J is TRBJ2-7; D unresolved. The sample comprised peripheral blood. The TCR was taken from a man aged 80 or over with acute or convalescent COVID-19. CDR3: CASTSAYEQYF. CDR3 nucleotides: TGTGCCAGCACCTCCGCCTACGAGCAGTACTTC.